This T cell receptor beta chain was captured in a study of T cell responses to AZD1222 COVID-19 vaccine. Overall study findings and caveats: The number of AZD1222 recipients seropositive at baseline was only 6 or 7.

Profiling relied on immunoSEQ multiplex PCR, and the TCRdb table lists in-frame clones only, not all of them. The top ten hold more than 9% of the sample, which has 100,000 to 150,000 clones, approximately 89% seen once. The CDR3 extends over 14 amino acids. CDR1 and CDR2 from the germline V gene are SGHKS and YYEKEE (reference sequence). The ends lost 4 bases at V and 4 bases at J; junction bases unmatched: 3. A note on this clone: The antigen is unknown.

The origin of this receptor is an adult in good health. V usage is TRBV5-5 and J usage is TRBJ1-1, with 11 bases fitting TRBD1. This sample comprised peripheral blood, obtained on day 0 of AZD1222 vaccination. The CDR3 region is CASSLGTGGTEAFF. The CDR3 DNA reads TGTGCCAGCAGCCTCGGGACAGGGGGCACTGAAGCTTTCTTT.